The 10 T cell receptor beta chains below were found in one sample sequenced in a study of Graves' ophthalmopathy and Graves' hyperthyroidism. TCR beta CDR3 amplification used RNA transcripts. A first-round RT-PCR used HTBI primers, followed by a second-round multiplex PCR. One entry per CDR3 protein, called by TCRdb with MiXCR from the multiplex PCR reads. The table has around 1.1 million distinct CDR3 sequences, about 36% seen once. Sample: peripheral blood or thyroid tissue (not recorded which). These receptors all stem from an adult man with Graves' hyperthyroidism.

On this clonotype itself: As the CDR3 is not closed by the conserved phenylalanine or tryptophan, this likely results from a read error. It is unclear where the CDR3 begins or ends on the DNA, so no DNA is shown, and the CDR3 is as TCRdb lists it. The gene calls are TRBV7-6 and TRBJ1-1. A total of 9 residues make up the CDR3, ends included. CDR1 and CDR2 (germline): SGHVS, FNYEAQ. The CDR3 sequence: CASSFSGFR.

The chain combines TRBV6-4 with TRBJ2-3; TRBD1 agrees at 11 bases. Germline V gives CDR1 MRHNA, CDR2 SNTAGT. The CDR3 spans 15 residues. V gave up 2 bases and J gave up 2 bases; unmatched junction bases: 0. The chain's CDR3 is CASSDGQGATDTQYF. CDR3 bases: TGTGCCAGCAGTGACGGACAGGGGGCCACAGATACGCAGTATTTT.

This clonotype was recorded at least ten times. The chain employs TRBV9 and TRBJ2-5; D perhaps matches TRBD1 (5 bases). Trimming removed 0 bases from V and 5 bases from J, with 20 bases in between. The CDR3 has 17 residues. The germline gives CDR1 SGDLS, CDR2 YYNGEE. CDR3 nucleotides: TGTGCCAGCAGCGTAGACCCGGACAAGAAAGGCGTGGAGACCCAGTACTTC. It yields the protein CASSVDPDKKGVETQYF.

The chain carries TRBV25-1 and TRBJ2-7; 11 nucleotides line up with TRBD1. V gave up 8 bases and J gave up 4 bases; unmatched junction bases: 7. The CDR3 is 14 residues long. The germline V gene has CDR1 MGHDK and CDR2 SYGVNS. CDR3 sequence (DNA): TGTGCCAGCTTTCCGGGACAGGGGGTATACGAGCAGTACTTC. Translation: CASFPGQGVYEQYF.

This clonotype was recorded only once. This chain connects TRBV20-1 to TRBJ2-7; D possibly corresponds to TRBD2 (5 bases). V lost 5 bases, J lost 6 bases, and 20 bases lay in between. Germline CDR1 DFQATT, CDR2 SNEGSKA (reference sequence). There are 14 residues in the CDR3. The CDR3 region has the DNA TGCAGTGCTGGACGCCCTCGAGCGGATTCCGAGCAGTACTTC. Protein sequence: CSAGRPRADSEQYF.

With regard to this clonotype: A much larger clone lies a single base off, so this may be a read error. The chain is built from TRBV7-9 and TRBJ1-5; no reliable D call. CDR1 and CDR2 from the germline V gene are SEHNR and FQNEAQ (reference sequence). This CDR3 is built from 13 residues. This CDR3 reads CASSQGINQPRHF. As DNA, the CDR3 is TGCGCCAGCAGCCAAGGGATTAATCAGCCCCGGCATTTT.

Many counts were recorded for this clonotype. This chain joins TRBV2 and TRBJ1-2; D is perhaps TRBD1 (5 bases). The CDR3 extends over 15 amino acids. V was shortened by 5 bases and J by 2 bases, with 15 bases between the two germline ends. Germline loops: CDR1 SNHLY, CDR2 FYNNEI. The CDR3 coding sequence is TGTGCCAGCAGTCTAAACGGCGGGGGGAACTATGGCTACACCTTC. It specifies CASSLNGGGNYGYTF.

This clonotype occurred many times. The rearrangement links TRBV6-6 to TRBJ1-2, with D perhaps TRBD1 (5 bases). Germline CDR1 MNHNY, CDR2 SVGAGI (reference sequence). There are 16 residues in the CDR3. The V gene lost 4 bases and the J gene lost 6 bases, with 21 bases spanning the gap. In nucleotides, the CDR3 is TGTGCCAGCAGTTCCCTGGGGGATCCAAAGAAAGATGGCTACACCTTC. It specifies CASSSLGDPKKDGYTF.

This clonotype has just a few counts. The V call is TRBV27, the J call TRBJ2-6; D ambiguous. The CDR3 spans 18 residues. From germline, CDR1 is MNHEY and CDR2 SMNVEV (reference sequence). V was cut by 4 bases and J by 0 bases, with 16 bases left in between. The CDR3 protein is CASSSSWQPSSGANVLTF. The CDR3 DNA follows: TGTGCCAGCAGTTCTTCTTGGCAGCCTAGCTCTGGGGCCAACGTCCTGACTTTC.

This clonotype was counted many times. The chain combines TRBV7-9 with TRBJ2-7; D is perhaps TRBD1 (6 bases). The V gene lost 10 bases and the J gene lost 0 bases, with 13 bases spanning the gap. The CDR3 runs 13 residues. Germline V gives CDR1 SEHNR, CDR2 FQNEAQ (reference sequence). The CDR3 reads CATARDNSYEQYF. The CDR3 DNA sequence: TGTGCCACCGCACGGGACAACTCCTACGAGCAGTACTTC.